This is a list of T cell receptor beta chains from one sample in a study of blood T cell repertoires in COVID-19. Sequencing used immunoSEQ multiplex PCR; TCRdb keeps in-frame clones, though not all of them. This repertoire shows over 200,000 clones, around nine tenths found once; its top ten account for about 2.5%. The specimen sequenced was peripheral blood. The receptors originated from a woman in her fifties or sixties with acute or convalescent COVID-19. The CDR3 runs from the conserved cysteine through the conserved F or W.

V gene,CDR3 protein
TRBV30,CAWSDRGQDSPLHF
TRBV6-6,CASSDAGRNQPQHF
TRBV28,CASSALSNRGLEEKLFF
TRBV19,CASSPRTSGRNNEQFF
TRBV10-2,CAILDSLNEKLFF
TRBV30,CAWSARGGNIQYF
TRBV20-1,CSAIDRGFETQYF
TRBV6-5,CASSLRGLETQYF
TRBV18,CASSQEGQGVTEAFF
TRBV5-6,CASSLGVQRGYTF
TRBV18,CASSPLIPTGERADTQYF
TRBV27,CASSLDRSSYNEQFF
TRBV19,CASSSKSGLAFNEQFF
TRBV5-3,CARSTSRLAGVGDTQYF
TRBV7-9,CASSLGSGGSDTQYF